These T cell receptor beta chains were read from a single sample in a study of cytomegalovirus exposure and HLA in healthy donors. Sequenced by immunoSEQ multiplex PCR; TCRdb stores in-frame clones only, minus some. The sample has about 150,000 clones, just over 90% seen once. The source material was PBMCs. The receptors stem from a young man in good health and CMV-seronegative. Both conserved end residues are part of each CDR3. The D gene is left open where the match is weak. Expanded clones get a size class; other rows say once, few or many, or leave the size out.

J | size | D | V | CDR3 | DNA
TRBJ1-3 | . | . | TRBV6-5 | CASSYSPSSGNTIYF | TGTGCCAGCAGTTACTCACCCAGCTCTGGAAACACCATATATTTT
TRBJ1-1 | . | TRBD1 | TRBV28 | CASIAPPGQGARYTEAFF | TGTGCCAGCATCGCTCCTCCGGGACAGGGGGCGCGGTACACTGAAGCTTTCTTT
TRBJ2-3 | . | TRBD2 | TRBV5-1 | CASYPLSGGATDTQYF | TGCGCCAGCTATCCGCTCAGCGGGGGGGCCACAGATACGCAGTATTTT
TRBJ2-1 | . | TRBD2 | TRBV28 | CASRFGLAGAYNEQFF | TGTGCCAGCAGATTTGGACTAGCGGGGGCCTACAATGAGCAGTTCTTC
TRBJ2-2 | . | . | TRBV29-1 | CSVEDSPGELFF | TGCAGCGTTGAAGACTCCCCCGGGGAGCTGTTTTTT
TRBJ2-5 | . | . | TRBV29-1 | CSGSARGGGETQYF | TGCAGCGGCTCGGCGAGGGGCGGAGGGGAGACCCAGTACTTC
TRBJ2-2 | . | . | TRBV4-3 | CASSQVGGTGELFF | TGCGCCAGCAGCCAAGTTGGCGGGACCGGGGAGCTGTTTTTT
TRBJ1-4 | . | TRBD1 | TRBV19 | CASSPEGRTGSREKLFF | TGTGCCAGTAGTCCCGAGGGGCGGACAGGCAGTCGTGAAAAACTGTTTTTT
TRBJ1-1 | . | . | TRBV9 | CASSVGGRAAEAFF | TGTGCCAGCAGCGTAGGAGGCAGGGCGGCTGAAGCTTTCTTT
TRBJ1-6 | . | . | TRBV10-2 | CASSVQGQNSPLHF | TGCGCCAGCAGTGTCCAGGGCCAAAATTCACCCCTCCACTTT
TRBJ1-1 | few | . | TRBV5-1 | CASSLAGPNTEAFF | TGCGCCAGCAGCTTGGCAGGGCCGAACACTGAAGCTTTCTTT
TRBJ2-7 | . | . | TRBV5-6 | CASSLDQDYEQYF | TGTGCCAGCAGCTTGGACCAGGACTACGAGCAGTACTTC
TRBJ2-1 | . | TRBD2 | TRBV5-1 | CASSQPGTRWYNEQFF | TGCGCCAGCAGCCAGCCCGGGACTAGGTGGTACAATGAGCAGTTCTTC
TRBJ1-6 | . | TRBD1 | TRBV19 | CASSSIDRGNSPLHF | TGTGCCAGTAGTTCCATCGACAGGGGCAATTCACCCCTCCACTTT
TRBJ2-3 | . | TRBD1 | TRBV14 | CASSQTGGTDTQYF | TGTGCCAGCAGTCAAACAGGGGGCACAGATACGCAGTATTTT
TRBJ2-5 | . | . | TRBV19 | CASTNSGPGRTQYF | TGTGCCAGTACCAACTCAGGCCCGGGGAGGACCCAGTACTTC
TRBJ2-1 | . | TRBD2 | TRBV19 | CASSPTGGGFEQFF | TGTGCCAGTAGCCCGACGGGGGGAGGGTTTGAGCAGTTCTTC
TRBJ2-3 | . | . | TRBV27 | CASSQATRKADTQYF | TGTGCCAGCAGTCAAGCGACTAGGAAAGCAGATACGCAGTATTTT
TRBJ2-7 | . | TRBD1 | TRBV29-1 | CSVGPQGAKGYEQYF | TGCAGCGTCGGACCCCAGGGGGCAAAAGGCTACGAGCAGTACTTC
TRBJ2-2 | once | . | TRBV9 | CASSVSVGATGELFF | TGTGCCAGCAGCGTTTCCGTGGGAGCGACCGGGGAGCTGTTTTTT
TRBJ2-5 | . | TRBD2 | TRBV29-1 | CSVLGTRMGLAERPETQYF | TGCAGCGTTCTGGGTACAAGGATGGGACTAGCCGAGCGACCGGAGACCCAGTACTTC
TRBJ1-5 | . | TRBD1 | TRBV27 | CASSSITGGRRNQPQHF | TGTGCCAGCAGTTCAATAACAGGGGGCCGACGGAATCAGCCCCAGCATTTT
TRBJ1-2 | . | TRBD1 | TRBV7-6 | CASSLGSGGASSNYGYTF | TGTGCCAGCAGCTTAGGATCAGGGGGCGCATCCTCTAACTATGGCTACACCTTC
TRBJ1-1 | . | . | TRBV2 | CASSPTGMNTEAFF | TGTGCCAGCAGTCCAACAGGAATGAACACTGAAGCTTTCTTT
TRBJ1-1 | . | TRBD1 | TRBV19 | CASSDRLNTEAFF | TGTGCCAGTTCGGACAGGTTGAACACTGAAGCTTTCTTT
TRBJ2-5 | . | . | TRBV15 | CATSREKTLQETQYF | TGTGCCACCAGCAGAGAGAAGACACTCCAAGAGACCCAGTACTTC
TRBJ2-5 | once | . | TRBV2 | CASSWDMQETQYF | TGTGCCAGCAGTTGGGACATGCAAGAGACCCAGTACTTC
TRBJ1-3 | . | . | TRBV7-9 | CASDHLDRSGNTIYF | TGTGCCAGCGACCACCTGGACAGATCTGGAAACACCATATATTTT
TRBJ2-1 | once | . | TRBV9 | CASSVSSGSYNEQFF | TGTGCCAGCAGCGTATCCAGCGGCTCCTACAATGAGCAGTTCTTC
TRBJ1-3 | . | TRBD1 | TRBV10-2 | CASSQGQGTGNTIYF | TGCGCCAGCAGCCAAGGACAGGGAACTGGAAACACCATATATTTT
TRBJ1-5 | . | . | TRBV19 | CASSTLPQNSNQPQHF | TGTGCCAGTAGTACCCTCCCGCAGAATAGCAATCAGCCCCAGCATTTT
TRBJ1-3 | . | TRBD1 | TRBV11-2 | CASSFTTTGSGNTIYF | TGTGCCAGCAGCTTTACGACGACAGGGTCCGGAAACACCATATATTTT
TRBJ2-1 | few | TRBD1 | TRBV10-3 | CATDQGTGNNEQFF | TGTGCCACCGATCAGGGGACAGGGAACAATGAGCAGTTCTTC
TRBJ2-1 | . | TRBD2 | TRBV27 | CAVGGYFNEQFF | TGTGCCGTCGGGGGGTACTTCAATGAGCAGTTCTTC
TRBJ2-1 | . | TRBD2 | TRBV10-1 | CASSEGTTVALWDEQFF | TGCGCCAGCAGTGAGGGGACTACGGTGGCCCTTTGGGATGAGCAGTTCTTC
TRBJ1-2 | . | . | TRBV5-1 | CASSLDVARVTF | TGCGCCAGCAGCTTGGATGTGGCCCGGGTGACCTTC
TRBJ2-6 | . | TRBD1 | TRBV7-9 | CASSLVGGAGANVLTF | TGTGCCAGCAGCTTAGTAGGGGGCGCTGGGGCCAACGTCCTGACTTTC
TRBJ2-7 | few | . | TRBV5-1 | CASSGTGRYEQYF | TGCGCCAGCAGCGGCACAGGGCGATACGAGCAGTACTTC
TRBJ2-3 | . | . | TRBV5-4 | CASSLASTSTDTQYF | TGTGCCAGCAGCTTGGCCTCCACTAGCACAGATACGCAGTATTTT
TRBJ2-3 | . | TRBD1 | TRBV6-1 | CASSDWDRSSTDTQYF | TGTGCCAGCAGTGACTGGGACAGGTCAAGCACAGATACGCAGTATTTT